In its sample, the clone carrying this T cell receptor beta chain was seen a few times. The antigen is undetermined. This sample was taken from a study of cytomegalovirus exposure and HLA in healthy donors. The study, taken as a whole, reports: Analysis was carried out at a later point, and it linked a missense DCLRE1C variant to TCR beta V- and J-gene trimming. Roughly uniform sequencing depth across donors was assumed, possibly incorrectly.

60 Vbeta and 13 Jbeta primers were used in PCR. Using immunoSEQ multiplex PCR, the repertoire was profiled, and TCRdb retains in-frame clones only, with some absent. The repertoire holds about 160,000 clones, with around 76% as singletons. Nominal health characterized the donors when sampled, though unrecorded immune exposures were likely. Sequenced material: PBMCs. The receptor was derived from a woman aged 40 to 50 in good health and CMV-seronegative.

CDR3 sequence: CASSTLGFSGNTIYF. The CDR3 nucleotides read TGTGCCAGTAGTACCCTCGGGTTCTCTGGAAACACCATATATTTT. The chain carries TRBV19 and TRBJ1-3; D ambiguous. Germline V lookup: CDR1 LNHDA, CDR2 SQIVND (reference sequence). The CDR3 totals 15 residues. V dropped 4 bases and J dropped 0 bases, with 10 bases sitting between them.